These T cell receptor beta chains were read from a single sample in a study of shared clonotypes between healthy human individuals. Measured with immunoSEQ multiplex PCR; TCRdb has only the in-frame clones, and not every one. Of approximately 2.5 million clones listed, around nine tenths are singletons. The sample was naive CD4+ T cells sorted from blood. All receptors come from a man younger than 35 in good health. Both conserved end residues are part of each CDR3. The order of the fields is V gene, D gene, CDR3 length, J gene, clone size, CDR3 DNA, CDR3 protein. A D gene is named only where the DNA matches it firmly. Size is stated for part of the rows, as once, few or many counts, or as a class when the clone is expanded.

TRBV5-1,.,16,TRBJ1-1,.,TGCGCCAGCAGCTTGGGATCTCTAACCCCGAACACTGAAGCTTTCTTT,CASSLGSLTPNTEAFF
TRBV5-1,TRBD2,15,TRBJ2-3,.,TGCGCCAGCAGCCCGAGCGGGGTAGCAGCAGATACGCAGTATTTT,CASSPSGVAADTQYF
TRBV2,.,15,TRBJ2-7,.,TGTGCCAGCAGTGAAGCGCCAGGCTATGCCTACGAGCAGTACTTC,CASSEAPGYAYEQYF
TRBV18,.,14,TRBJ1-4,.,TGTGCCAGCTCACAGGGTCCGACTAATGAAAAACTGTTTTTT,CASSQGPTNEKLFF
TRBV6-5,.,14,TRBJ2-7,.,TGTGCCAGCAGACCCGGGGACGGTACCTACGAGCAGTACTTC,CASRPGDGTYEQYF
TRBV4-1,.,16,TRBJ2-5,.,TGCGCCAGCAGCCAAGTGACAGCGACTCATCAAGAGACCCAGTACTTC,CASSQVTATHQETQYF
TRBV5-4,TRBD2,16,TRBJ2-7,.,TGTGCCAGCAGCTTGGGGGGAGGACTAGCGGGAGTCGAGCAGTACTTC,CASSLGGGLAGVEQYF
TRBV6-1,TRBD1,17,TRBJ2-2,.,TGTGCCAGCAGTGAAGCGGGACAGGGTCTGGACACCGGGGAGCTGTTTTTT,CASSEAGQGLDTGELFF
TRBV30,.,11,TRBJ2-3,.,TGTGCCTGGGCGTCACGGGATACGCAGTATTTT,CAWASRDTQYF
TRBV6-6,.,14,TRBJ2-5,.,TGTGCCAGCATCTTACCGGGACACCAAGAGACCCAGTACTTC,CASILPGHQETQYF
TRBV27,TRBD2,21,TRBJ2-1,.,TGTGCCAGCAGTTTTTGGGGAGCGGGAGGCCCCCGTACGGGCTCCTACAATGAGCAGTTCTTC,CASSFWGAGGPRTGSYNEQFF
TRBV28,.,16,TRBJ1-2,.,TGTGCCAGCAGTGACGCTCTCGGGACGGTTAACTATGGCTACACCTTC,CASSDALGTVNYGYTF
TRBV28,.,15,TRBJ1-4,.,TGTGCCAGCAGTTCCTCGAGGCTGACTAATGAAAAACTGTTTTTT,CASSSSRLTNEKLFF
TRBV14,TRBD1,15,TRBJ2-1,once,TGTGCCAGCAGCCAAGTCCAGGGGGCTTCCAATGAGCAGTTCTTC,CASSQVQGASNEQFF
TRBV7-8,.,14,TRBJ1-1,.,TGTGCCAGCAGCTTATTGTTGGGGGACACTGAAGCTTTCTTT,CASSLLLGDTEAFF
TRBV5-1,.,15,TRBJ2-5,.,TGCGCCAGCAGCCCTGAGTTGGGGGGCGCTGAGACCCAGTACTTC,CASSPELGGAETQYF
TRBV6-5,.,13,TRBJ1-5,few,TGTGCCAGCTCCGTCGGGAGCAATCAGCCCCAGCATTTT,CASSVGSNQPQHF
TRBV5-1,.,13,TRBJ2-5,.,TGCGCCAGCAGGGGGACGACGAAAGAGACCCAGTACTTC,CASRGTTKETQYF
TRBV6-4,TRBD1,14,TRBJ1-4,.,TGTGCCAGCAGATCTGGACAGGGTTTGGGAAAACTGTTTTTT,CASRSGQGLGKLFF
TRBV7-9,.,16,TRBJ2-7,.,TGTGCCAGCAGCCCTGGTCCTGGGACTGCGGACTACGAGCAGTACTTC,CASSPGPGTADYEQYF
TRBV28,.,16,TRBJ1-5,.,TGTGCCAGCCGGGAGGGGCAGGTGATTGGCAATCAGCCCCAGCATTTT,CASREGQVIGNQPQHF
TRBV6-5,.,14,TRBJ2-3,.,TGTGCCAGCAGTCGAGGGGTCAGCACAGATACGCAGTATTTT,CASSRGVSTDTQYF
TRBV6-6,TRBD1,15,TRBJ1-2,once,TGTGCCAGCAGTGGGGACAGCCCTTTGACCTATGGCTACACCTTC,CASSGDSPLTYGYTF
TRBV6-1,.,13,TRBJ2-3,.,TGTGCCAGCAGTGACGAAGTCACAGATACGCAGTATTTT,CASSDEVTDTQYF
TRBV5-1,TRBD1,15,TRBJ1-1,.,TGCGCCAGCAGCACAGGACAGGGAGGGGGAACTGAAGCTTTCTTT,CASSTGQGGGTEAFF
TRBV7-9,TRBD1,16,TRBJ1-5,few,TGTGCCAGCAGCTTTTACAGGGGTGAGGTCAATCAGCCCCAGCATTTT,CASSFYRGEVNQPQHF
TRBV5-1,.,15,TRBJ1-6,.,TGCGCCAGCAGCTTAGCTAGCTCCTATAATTCACCCCTCCACTTT,CASSLASSYNSPLHF